The 23 T cell receptor beta chains presented below share a single source sample, sequenced in a study of cytomegalovirus exposure and HLA in healthy donors. With 60 Vbeta and 13 Jbeta primers, the PCR was carried out. The data were produced by immunoSEQ multiplex PCR, yet TCRdb's version contains in-frame clones alone and is incomplete. The sample's table shows over 100,000 clones. The sequenced sample was PBMCs. The receptors originated from a man in his thirties or forties in good health and CMV-seronegative.

This chain connects TRBV18 to TRBJ1-2; D may be TRBD1 (5 bases). This CDR3 region has 14 residues. The V and J ends lost 6 bases and 6 bases respectively, with 17 bases between them. CDR1 and CDR2 (germline): KGHSH, LQKENI. Here the CDR3 DNA reads TGTGCCAGCTCTCCCTTGGGGGGAAGGGATGGCTACACCTTC. The encoded protein is CASSPLGGRDGYTF.

As to this clone: A junction end diverges from the germline sequence, so it may reflect a read error. The V gene is TRBV5-1, the J gene TRBJ2-5, with TRBD1 matching 9 bases. The assigned J gene may be wrong: the sequence end matches TRBJ2-7 better. The CDR3 loop spans 14 amino acids. Germline V gives CDR1 SGHRS, CDR2 YFSETQ. The chain's CDR3 is CASSLGQGPYEQYF. For the CDR3, the DNA is TGCGCCAGCAGTTTGGGACAGGGCCCCTACGAGCAGTACTTC.

The J gene is TRBJ2-7, the V gene TRBV7-9; D call uncertain. The CDR3 is made up of 14 amino acids. V lost 4 bases and J lost 3, with 13 bases in between. Germline V gives CDR1 SEHNR, CDR2 FQNEAQ (reference sequence). CDR3: CASSSPVVLYEQYF. DNA of the CDR3: TGTGCCAGCAGCTCCCCGGTGGTTCTCTACGAGCAGTACTTC.

Concerning this clone itself: The sample carries other DNA sequences with the same CDR3. The chain recombines TRBV5-1 with TRBJ1-6, with a tentative D call TRBD1 (5 bases). In germline, CDR1 is SGHRS, CDR2 YFSETQ. Between the trimmed V and J ends, which lost 1 base and 7 bases, there was a span of 9 bases. The CDR3 spans 14 residues. CDR3 sequence reads: CASSLITGNSPLHF. The CDR3 nucleotides read TGCGCCAGCAGCTTGATAACAGGCAATTCACCCCTCCACTTT. The full variable domain, in which reference TRBV5-1 and TRBJ1-6 provide the parts outside the CDR3, is KAGVTQTPRYLIKTRGQQVTLSCSPISGHRSVSWYQQTPGQGLQFLFEYFSETQRNKGNFPGRFSGRQFSNSRSEMNVSTLELGDSALYLCASSLITGNSPLHFGNGTRLTVT.

DNA of the CDR3: TGTGCCAGCTCCCAATACAGGGGATCGGTGGAGACCCAGTACTTC. Amino acids: CASSQYRGSVETQYF. The V and J genes are TRBV18 and TRBJ2-5; 7 bases are shared with TRBD1. CDR3 length: 15 amino acids. The germline V gene has CDR1 KGHSH and CDR2 LQKENI. Germline trimming cut 6 bases from V and 5 bases from J; bases unmatched to any gene: 12.

The rearrangement links TRBV6-1 to TRBJ1-1; no reliable D call. There are 13 residues in the CDR3. Trimming cost V 10 bases and J 0 bases, with 12 bases left between them. From germline, CDR1 is MNHNS and CDR2 SASEGT. CDR3: CAMSSILNTEAFF. The CDR3 DNA reads as TGTGCCATGAGTTCGATCCTGAACACTGAAGCTTTCTTT.

V gene TRBV19 combines with J gene TRBJ1-5; D remains unclear. Per germline, CDR1 LNHDA and CDR2 SQIVND (reference sequence). CDR3 size: 14 residues. The V end lost 8 bases, the J end lost 2 bases, and 13 bases lay between the germline ends. DNA for the CDR3: TGTGCCAGTTCCAATGAGGCGGGCAATCAGCCCCAGCATTTT. It specifies CASSNEAGNQPQHF.

Of note for this clone: The junction differs from germline at one of its ends, possibly a read error. This sample also contains other DNA sequences that code for the same CDR3. The V call is TRBV7-2, the J call TRBJ2-3; 12 bases agree with TRBD2. Germline V CDR1 and CDR2: SGHTA, FQGNSA. The CDR3 loop spans 15 amino acids. In DNA form, the CDR3 reads TGTGCCAGCAGCCTAGCGGGGGGGAGCACAGATACGCAGTATTTT. Translation gives CASSLAGGSTDTQYF.

The genes are TRBV11-2 and TRBJ2-2; maybe TRBD2 (6 bases). The CDR3 spans 15 residues. Germline CDR1 and CDR2: SGHAT and FQNNGV. Trimming removed 2 bases from V and 5 bases from J, with 12 bases in between. The CDR3 DNA sequence: TGTGCCAGCAGCTTAAGGGACGGGGGTACCGGGGAGCTGTTTTTT. Translation: CASSLRDGGTGELFF.

The V call is TRBV4-1, the J call TRBJ2-5, with 10 bases identical to TRBD2. V shed 1 base and J 1 base; nucleotides not matched to a gene: 6. Germline CDR1 MGHRA, CDR2 YSYEKL. This CDR3 region has 17 residues. CDR3 sequence (DNA): TGCGCCAGCAGCCAAGGGAGGGCTAGCGGGGGCCAAGAGACCCAGTACTTC. This translates into CASSQGRASGGQETQYF.

The V call is TRBV7-6, the J call TRBJ2-3; D gene unclear. Per the germline V gene, CDR1 is SGHVS and CDR2 is FNYEAQ. The CDR3 extends over 17 amino acids. Trimming took off 1 base at V and 0 bases at J, with 14 bases between the two ends. The CDR3: CASSLGIARTSTDTQYF. For the CDR3, the DNA is TGTGCCAGCAGCTTAGGGATCGCTAGAACTAGCACAGATACGCAGTATTTT.

The V call is TRBV4-3, the J call TRBJ2-1; 8 bases are a match to TRBD1. The germline CDR1 and CDR2 sequences are LGHNA and YSLEER. With V trimmed by 3 bases and J by 7 bases, 5 bases remained unmatched. This CDR3 has 14 amino acids. The CDR3 nucleotides read TGCGCCAGCAGCCACAGGGGGCGCGTTAATGAGCAGTTCTTC. Protein: CASSHRGRVNEQFF.

The J gene is TRBJ1-2, the V gene TRBV7-2, with 8 positions matching TRBD1. V was clipped by 5 bases and J by 4 bases; unmatched bases: 3. The CDR3 consists of 13 residues. In germline, CDR1 is SGHTA, CDR2 FQGNSA. The CDR3 sequence: CASSLQGGYGYTF. CDR3 nucleotides: TGTGCCAGCAGCCTACAGGGGGGCTATGGCTACACCTTC.

The rearrangement links TRBV2 to TRBJ1-1; 7 nucleotides line up with TRBD1. J gave up 8 bases and V 4 bases, and 10 bases lay outside the gene matches. Per germline, CDR1 SNHLY and CDR2 FYNNEI. The CDR3 totals 14 residues. The CDR3 DNA is TGTGCCAGCAGTGGAGAAAGGGGGCTTTCGGAAGCTTTCTTT. Its translation is CASSGERGLSEAFF.

The V gene is TRBV4-1, the J gene TRBJ1-6; D is ambiguous. Trimming shortened V by 0 bases and J by 0 bases, and 9 bases separated the two germline ends. The CDR3 spans 17 residues. The germline V gene has CDR1 MGHRA and CDR2 YSYEKL. CDR3 nucleotide sequence: TGCGCCAGCAGCCAAGAGAGGGAAAGCTCCTATAATTCACCCCTCCACTTT. This encodes CASSQERESSYNSPLHF.

The chain recombines TRBV19 with TRBJ2-7; D might be TRBD1 (6 bases). Between the trimmed V and J ends, which lost 8 bases and 3 bases, there was a span of 14 bases. CDR3 size: 13 residues. Germline assignment: CDR1 LNHDA and CDR2 SQIVND (reference sequence). CDR3 coding DNA: TGTGCCAGTGCGACAGGAAGGGACTACGAGCAGTACTTC. Encoded protein: CASATGRDYEQYF.

V is TRBV2 and J is TRBJ2-7; possibly TRBD1 for D (6 bases). CDR3 size: 14 residues. The V gene's germline CDR1 is SNHLY and CDR2 FYNNEI. Trimming pared 6 bases from V and 4 bases from J, leaving 16 bases between. CDR3 residues: CASSLQGTAYEQYF. CDR3 nucleotides: TGTGCCAGCAGCCTACAGGGTACAGCGTACGAGCAGTACTTC.

The gene calls are TRBV10-3 and TRBJ1-2; D gene ambiguous. The germline CDR1 and CDR2 sequences are ENHRY and SYGVKD. The CDR3 extends over 13 amino acids. Trimming stripped 4 bases from V and 8 bases from J, with 14 bases between. The DNA for the CDR3 is TGTGCCATCAGTGCCGGGATCGGCAGCGGCTACACCTTC. This gives the protein CAISAGIGSGYTF.

The rearrangement joins TRBV5-8 to TRBJ2-7; TRBD2 matches 7 bases. There are 16 residues in the CDR3. Germline CDR1 reads SGHTS; CDR2 reads YDEGEE. Trimming at V came to 2 bases and at J to 2 bases, leaving 10 bases not matched to a gene. CDR3 in amino acids: CASSFSGGPAAYEQYF. In nucleotides, the CDR3 is TGTGCCAGCAGCTTCTCGGGGGGTCCGGCCGCCTACGAGCAGTACTTC.

The V gene is TRBV27, the J gene TRBJ1-2; D is uncertain. The CDR3 sequence is 14 residues long. V lost 2 bases to trimming and J lost 0 bases, with 7 bases between them. Germline CDR1 reads MNHEY; CDR2 reads SMNVEV (reference sequence). CDR3: CASSLRAANYGYTF. As DNA, the CDR3 is TGTGCCAGCAGTTTAAGAGCGGCTAACTATGGCTACACCTTC.

The genes are TRBV18 and TRBJ1-4; 8 bases map to TRBD1. The CDR3 contains 13 residues. CDR1 and CDR2 from the germline V gene are KGHSH and LQKENI. The junction had 1 base not matched to a gene; V was cut back by 0 bases and J by 10 bases. The CDR3 reads CASSPPQGGKLFF. CDR3 DNA: TGTGCCAGCTCACCACCACAGGGGGGAAAACTGTTTTTT.

The chain recombines TRBV5-1 with TRBJ1-1; 7 bases align to TRBD1. CDR3 length: 15 amino acids. V shed 5 bases, J shed 6 bases, and the junction held 13 bases outside the gene matches. Per germline, CDR1 SGHRS and CDR2 YFSETQ. The DNA of the CDR3 is TGCGCCAGCAGGATGAACCAAGGGGGCCCTTCTGAAGCTTTCTTT. Translation: CASRMNQGGPSEAFF. The complete variable domain, with remaining parts taken from reference TRBV5-1 and TRBJ1-1, reads KAGVTQTPRYLIKTRGQQVTLSCSPISGHRSVSWYQQTPGQGLQFLFEYFSETQRNKGNFPGRFSGRQFSNSRSEMNVSTLELGDSALYLCASRMNQGGPSEAFFGQGTRLTVV.

The chain recombines TRBV7-9 with TRBJ1-5, with D possibly matching TRBD1 (5 bases). CDR1 SEHNR and CDR2 FQNEAQ come from the germline V gene (reference sequence). V was trimmed by 5 bases and J by 7 bases, leaving 18 bases between them. There are 15 residues in the CDR3. The CDR3 DNA follows: TGTGCCAGCAGCCGTTTCGGAGAGTCAGGGCAGCCCCAGCATTTT. Translation gives CASSRFGESGQPQHF.